This record covers a single T cell receptor beta chain. In the original analysis: Estimation of nucleated cell counts relied on the amplification of reference gene primers. Clones were read by immunoSEQ multiplex PCR, and TCRdb kept only the in-frame ones, dropping some. V and J calls and clone size are those listed in that table; D and trimming were worked out from the DNA. The table lists 250,000 to 300,000 clones, 87% of them singletons, with 2.2% in the top ten. The data originate from a study of blood T cell repertoires in COVID-19. Across the study: The analysed material was cDNA or gDNA that came from T cells, B-cell-depleted T cells, or PBMCs.

The CDR3 runs to 15 residues. Trimming left V 2 bases short and J 6 bases short, with 14 bases between. CDR1 MNHEY and CDR2 SMNVEV come from the germline V gene (reference sequence). The sequence came from a woman in her fifties or sixties who had recovered from COVID-19. Sequencing used peripheral blood. The chain carries TRBV27 and TRBJ1-5; D perhaps matches TRBD1 (5 bases). CDR3: CASSLKRGLGQPQHF. The CDR3 DNA sequence: TGTGCCAGCAGTTTAAAAAGGGGTTTGGGTCAGCCCCAGCATTTT.